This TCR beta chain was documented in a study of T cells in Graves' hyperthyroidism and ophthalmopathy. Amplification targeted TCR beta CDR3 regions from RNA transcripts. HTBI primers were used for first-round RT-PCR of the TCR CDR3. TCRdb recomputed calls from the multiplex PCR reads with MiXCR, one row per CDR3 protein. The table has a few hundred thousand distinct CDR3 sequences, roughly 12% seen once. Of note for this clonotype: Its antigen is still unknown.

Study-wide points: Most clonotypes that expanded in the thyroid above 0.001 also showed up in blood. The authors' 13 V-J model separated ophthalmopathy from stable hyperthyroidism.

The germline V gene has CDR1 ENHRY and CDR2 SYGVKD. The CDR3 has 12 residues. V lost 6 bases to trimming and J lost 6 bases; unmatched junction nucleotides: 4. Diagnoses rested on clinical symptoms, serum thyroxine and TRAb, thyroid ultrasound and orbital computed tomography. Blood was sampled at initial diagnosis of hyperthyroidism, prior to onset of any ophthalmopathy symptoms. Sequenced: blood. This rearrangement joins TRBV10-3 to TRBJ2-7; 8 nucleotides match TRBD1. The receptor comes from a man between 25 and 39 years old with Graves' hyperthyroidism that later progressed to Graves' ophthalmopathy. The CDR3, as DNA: TGTGCCATCAGGACCGGGACAGGCGAGCAGTACTTC. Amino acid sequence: CAIRTGTGEQYF.